These T cell receptor beta chains were read from a single sample in a study of tumor-infiltrating lymphocytes in primary liver carcinoma. TCRdb itself ran the multiplex PCR reads through MiXCR, one entry per CDR3 protein. This sample has 90,000 to 110,000 distinct CDR3 sequences; roughly 80% occur once, and the top ten carry approximately 21%. The sequencing input was liver tumor tissue from sampling region 3. The receptors were sampled from a man in his forties or fifties with primary liver carcinoma and hepatitis B virus infection. Both conserved end residues are trimmed from each CDR3. Fields, in order: J gene, V gene, CDR3 protein.

>TRBJ2-7|TRBV6-2/TRBV6-3
ASSYDGRTSGIYEQY
>TRBJ1-5|TRBV2
ASSDGPGGASNQSQH
>TRBJ2-6|TRBV4-2
AGRPGTSGANVLT
>TRBJ1-2|TRBV29-1
SVDGGTHGYT
>TRBJ1-1|TRBV5-1
ASSFLGQGTNAEAF
>TRBJ1-2|TRBV11-1
VSSPGQGRCYGYT
>TRBJ1-1|TRBV5-4
ARSMGVLNTEAF
>TRBJ2-3|TRBV11-3
ASSPGGGDTDMQY
>TRBJ1-2|TRBV12-3/TRBV12-4
ASNLGGRPRNYGYI
>TRBJ2-5|TRBV11-2
VNSSYPRVATQETQY
>TRBJ2-3|TRBV6-2/TRBV6-3
AISYSTTGLGQY
>TRBJ2-1|TRBV29-1
CVTGMSVSGEYNEQF
>TRBJ2-1|TRBV5-5
ASSRALGLAGDNDQF
>TRBJ2-3|TRBV6-2/TRBV6-3
ASSPRHTATGLTHY
>TRBJ1-5|TRBV11-2
ASSLEGATGSIQPQH
>TRBJ2-5|TRBV2
ASSDKGPETQY
>TRBJ2-3|TRBV6-1
ASNEGLGSATQY
>TRBJ2-3|TRBV19
ASNVGDADTQY
>TRBJ1-2|TRBV30
ACPGWSGSVDGYT
>TRBJ2-7|TRBV29-1
SVPSGWGVPYEQY
>TRBJ2-2|TRBV10-3
VTVGTGNTGELF
>TRBJ2-6|TRBV4-1
TSSQVGAYLLT
>TRBJ2-5|TRBV4-3
ASSQVLMAAQN
>TRBJ2-7|TRBV4-2
ASTQDGGRDNEQY
>TRBJ1-6|TRBV11-1
GSSQTLVSSLH
>TRBJ2-7|TRBV12-3/TRBV12-4
ASRGQGPSYEQY
>TRBJ1-2|TRBV7-9
AISSRPQGGRNYGYT
>TRBJ1-2|TRBV29-1
SVRDLYGYT
>TRBJ1-2|TRBV6-5
ASNRGRREGYT
>TRBJ1-5|TRBV6-1
ASASVLGGTQH
>TRBJ2-5|TRBV11-2
ASSPNSIQDTGRETQY
>TRBJ2-3|TRBV11-2
ASSSLALAGASPDRQY
>TRBJ1-5|TRBV4-1
ASSFALDKPQH
>TRBJ2-3|TRBV5-1
ASSMGAGTQY
>TRBJ1-6|TRBV10-3
VISRGDSPLH
>TRBJ1-6|TRBV4-3
TSSSWEMGRNSPLH
>TRBJ1-1|TRBV6-6
TSSYAPVTGGPEAF
>TRBJ1-2|TRBV28
ASSGVQGNGYT
>TRBJ1-1|TRBV4-1
ASSPMTGGYTEAF
>TRBJ2-3|TRBV6-4
ASSYSSGSIDTQY
>TRBJ2-6|TRBV6-1
ASCEAQGGTNVLT
>TRBJ2-7|TRBV11-2
ASSSGRLCAHKQY
>TRBJ2-7|TRBV6-2/TRBV6-3
ASNLWAGLYEQY
>TRBJ2-7|TRBV14
ASNRTGTYEQY
>TRBJ2-6|TRBV4-2
ASSRQGFGTNVLT
>TRBJ1-2|TRBV9
ASSVDSNYGYT